The clone carrying this T cell receptor (beta chain) was recorded only once. This entry is derived from a study of cytomegalovirus exposure and HLA in healthy donors. The length of the CDR3 is 15 residues. V lost 2 bases, J lost 8 bases, and 16 bases lay in between. Germline CDR1 and CDR2: SGHTA and FQGNSA. The PCR was carried out with 60 Vbeta primers and 13 Jbeta primers. Clones were sequenced by immunoSEQ multiplex PCR, and TCRdb holds only the in-frame ones, with some missing. Found here are 150,000 to 200,000 clones, 65% to 85% of them singletons; the top ten hold 4.5%. The source of this sequence is a woman aged 45 to 65 in good health and CMV-seropositive. The source material was PBMCs. The chain employs TRBV7-2 and TRBJ2-1; possibly TRBD2 for D (5 bases). CDR3 amino acids: CASSLFVLVVHEQFF. The DNA of the CDR3 is TGTGCCAGCAGCTTATTTGTACTAGTTGTCCATGAGCAGTTCTTC.